The T cell receptor beta chain described here comes from a study of T cell repertoires in breast cancer. Study-level information: Of the roughly 22 tumors, the majority were ER+/PR+. Controls were nine healthy donors. The study, taken as a whole, reports: TRBV7 predominance in shared TCRs may reflect tumor recognition or mispriming. Emulsion RT-PCR gave a qualitative, not quantitative, TCR profile.

Primers covering all TCR V genes were used in emulsion RT-PCR on CD8+ T cells. A few counts support this clonotype. Its target is not known. Trimming shortened V by 0 bases and J by 9 bases, and 3 bases separated the two germline ends. The CDR3 totals 11 residues. Germline lookup yields CDR1 PRHDT and CDR2 FYEKMQ (reference sequence). Unpaired genes were suppressed by blocking oligonucleotides during a second nested PCR. TCRdb reprocessed the emulsion pairing reads via MiXCR and lists one record per CDR3 protein. The data hold about 40,000 distinct CDR3 sequences, with over 40% observed a single time. The sequence was collected from a pool of human donors with breast cancer or a healthy control (not recorded which). J is TRBJ2-4 and V is TRBV13, with D unclear. Sequenced: CD8+ T cells. CDR3 loop: CASSLGAIQYF. As DNA, the CDR3 is TGTGCCAGCAGCTTAGGCGCCATTCAGTACTTC.